One and the same sample provided the 30 T cell receptor beta chains below, sequenced in a study of blood T cell repertoires in COVID-19. Sequencing was performed with immunoSEQ multiplex PCR; in TCRdb, only in-frame clones are kept and a portion is missing. Among about 85,000 clones listed, more than 60% were seen once. The material sequenced was peripheral blood. These receptors all come from a man in his 70s with acute or convalescent COVID-19.

The gene calls are TRBV7-2 and TRBJ2-5; D call uncertain. V was shortened by 1 base and J by 5 bases, with 8 bases between the two germline ends. Germline V gives CDR1 SGHTA, CDR2 FQGNSA. This CDR3 comprises 13 residues. The DNA of the CDR3 is TGTGCCAGCAGCTTAGTGGGCAGGGAGACCCAGTACTTC. Its protein product is CASSLVGRETQYF. The whole variable domain, remainder taken from reference TRBV7-2 and TRBJ2-5, is GAGVSQSPSNKVTEKGKDVELRCDPISGHTALYWYRQSLGQGLEFLIYFQGNSAPDKSGLPSDRFSAERTGGSVSTLTIQRTQQEDSAVYLCASSLVGRETQYFGPGTRLLVL.

The V and J genes are TRBV12-3 or TRBV12-4 and TRBJ2-3; a possible D gene is TRBD2 (5 bases). Deletions cut 6 bases from V and 8 bases from J, with 15 bases between. CDR3 length: 13 residues. The CDR3 region has the DNA TGTGCCAGCAGAGAGGTTGAGGGAAGTACGCAGTATTTT. The encoded protein is CASREVEGSTQYF.

This CDR3 is CASMERDIYNEQFF. Written as DNA, the CDR3 is TGTGCCAGCATGGAGCGGGACATCTACAATGAGCAGTTCTTC. The V gene is TRBV2, the J gene TRBJ2-1, with a tentative D call TRBD2 (7 bases). Looked up from germline, CDR1 is SNHLY and CDR2 is FYNNEI. V was trimmed by 7 bases and J by 3 bases, leaving 13 bases between them. This CDR3 spans 14 amino acids.

The chain couples TRBV19 to TRBJ1-6; tentatively, D is TRBD1 (6 bases). V lost 4 bases and J lost 3, with 13 bases in between. Germline assignment: CDR1 LNHDA and CDR2 SQIVND (reference sequence). This CDR3 has 16 residues. The CDR3 loop is CASSTRTEHYNSPLHF. In DNA form, the CDR3 reads TGTGCCAGTAGTACTAGGACAGAGCACTATAATTCACCCCTCCACTTT.

In DNA, the CDR3 is TGTGCCAGTAACACGGACAGGGGATACGGTAATTCACCCCTCCACTTT. As protein: CASNTDRGYGNSPLHF. V gene TRBV19 combines with J gene TRBJ1-6, with 9 bases fitting TRBD1. The V and J ends lost 7 bases and 6 bases, in that order; junction bases with no gene match: 10. The CDR3 extends over 16 amino acids. The germline V gene has CDR1 LNHDA and CDR2 SQIVND (reference sequence).

The sample holds a few counts of this clone. The rearrangement uses TRBV24-1 and TRBJ1-5, with a tentative D call TRBD1 (6 bases). CDR1 and CDR2 from the germline V gene are KGHDR and SFDVKD. The V end was cut by 7 bases, the J end by 4 bases, with 13 bases between. This CDR3 region has 14 residues. The CDR3 reads CATSLTGDNQPQHF. CDR3 sequence (DNA): TGTGCCACCAGCTTGACAGGCGATAATCAGCCCCAGCATTTT.

This clone appeared a single time. V gene TRBV11-2 combines with J gene TRBJ2-3; 9 positions agree with TRBD1. Per germline, CDR1 SGHAT and CDR2 FQNNGV. After removal of 4 bases from V and 2 bases from J, the junction contained 7 bases not matched to a gene. CDR3 length: 16 amino acids. This CDR3 reads CASSSGQGQNTDTQYF. In DNA, the CDR3 is TGTGCCAGCAGCTCAGGACAGGGGCAAAACACAGATACGCAGTATTTT.

The chain carries TRBV15 and TRBJ2-2; the match to TRBD1 covers 8 bases. CDR3 length: 15 amino acids. In germline, CDR1 is LNHNV, CDR2 YYDKDF (reference sequence). V was pared by 5 bases and J by 6 bases, with 8 bases of the junction left unmatched. Here the CDR3 reads CATSRDRPGAGELFF. CDR3 DNA sequence: TGTGCCACCAGCCGGGACAGGCCTGGGGCCGGGGAGCTGTTTTTT.

V gene TRBV11-3 combines with J gene TRBJ2-2; TRBD2 might be the D (7 bases). The V gene's germline CDR1 is SGHNT and CDR2 YENEEA. This CDR3 has 15 residues. Trimming took off 5 bases at V and 7 bases at J, with 17 bases between the two ends. In DNA form, the CDR3 reads TGTGCCAGCAGCCTCCAAGGGGGGGCTAACGGGGAGCTGTTTTTT. Protein sequence: CASSLQGGANGELFF.

This chain uses TRBV30 with TRBJ1-4; D perhaps matches TRBD1 (6 bases). V shed 1 base and J shed 6 bases, with 12 bases lying between them. Germline V gene data show CDR1 as GTSNPN and CDR2 as SVGIG (reference sequence). The CDR3 spans 14 residues. The CDR3 loop is CAWSGGGVDEKLFF. CDR3 nucleotide sequence: TGTGCCTGGAGTGGAGGGGGGGTAGATGAAAAACTGTTTTTT.

This chain links TRBV6-6 with TRBJ2-5, with D tentatively TRBD2 (5 bases). Germline V gene sequence: CDR1 MNHNY, CDR2 SVGAGI (reference sequence). V was clipped by 2 bases and J by 0 bases, with 10 bases between them. This CDR3 is 15 amino acids long. The CDR3 protein is CASSYATADQETQYF. Here the CDR3 DNA reads TGTGCCAGCAGTTACGCCACAGCGGACCAAGAGACCCAGTACTTC.

The chain has TRBV5-8 and TRBJ1-2; no reliable D call. V lost 6 bases, J lost 4 bases, and 28 bases lay in between. This CDR3 region has 18 residues. Germline V CDR1 and CDR2: SGHTS, YDEGEE. The CDR3 nucleotides read TGTGCCAGCACCCGCATGAGGGTTCGGCCGGTGCCTGGCTATGGCTACACCTTC. This sequence encodes CASTRMRVRPVPGYGYTF.

The chain uses TRBV4-1 and TRBJ1-6, with D tentatively TRBD1 (6 bases). Trimming took off 1 base at V and 7 bases at J, with 14 bases between the two ends. The CDR3 is 16 residues long. CDR1 and CDR2 (germline): MGHRA, YSYEKL. This chain's CDR3 is CASSQVRVQGNSPLHF. The CDR3 coding sequence is TGCGCCAGCAGCCAAGTCCGTGTACAGGGAAATTCACCCCTCCACTTT.

This rearrangement joins TRBV6-2 or TRBV6-3 to TRBJ2-5; 10 bases are shared with TRBD1. Germline values: CDR1 MNHEY, CDR2 SVGEGT. V lost 6 bases and J lost 5; bases outside the gene matches: 15. The CDR3 consists of 17 residues. The CDR3 loop reads CASSPSPGQGKGETQYF. In DNA, the CDR3 is TGTGCCAGCAGCCCTTCCCCGGGACAGGGGAAGGGGGAGACCCAGTACTTC.

The chain has TRBV7-9 and TRBJ1-1; maybe TRBD1 (6 bases). The CDR3 extends over 12 amino acids. V was pared by 5 bases and J by 7 bases, with 11 bases between. CDR1 SEHNR and CDR2 FQNEAQ come from the germline V gene (reference sequence). As DNA, the CDR3 is TGTGCCAGCAGCGGACGGACAGATGAAGCTTTCTTT. Amino acids: CASSGRTDEAFF.

The V gene is TRBV5-1, the J gene TRBJ1-1; 8 nucleotides line up with TRBD1. Germline assignment: CDR1 SGHRS and CDR2 YFSETQ. The CDR3 totals 14 residues. Trimming cost V 2 bases and J 3 bases; bases outside gene matches: 3. The CDR3 sequence: CASSFTGGDTEAFF. CDR3 coding DNA: TGCGCCAGCAGCTTCACAGGGGGAGACACTGAAGCTTTCTTT.

V and J are TRBV12-3 or TRBV12-4 and TRBJ2-5; D perhaps matches TRBD1 (6 bases). V was cut by 6 bases and J by 0 bases, with 8 bases left in between. The CDR3 covers 13 residues. CDR3 sequence reads: CASRDRHQETQYF. The CDR3 bases are TGTGCCAGCAGGGACAGACACCAAGAGACCCAGTACTTC.

The genes are TRBV5-1 and TRBJ2-2; TRBD1 might be the D (8 bases). This CDR3 is 15 amino acids long. Per the germline V gene, CDR1 is SGHRS and CDR2 is YFSETQ. V lost 6 bases, J lost 3 bases, and 15 bases lay in between. The CDR3 is CASTRQGRDTGELFF. Written as DNA, the CDR3 is TGCGCCAGCACGAGACAGGGGAGGGACACCGGGGAGCTGTTTTTT.

This clone was counted a few times. This chain connects TRBV7-2 to TRBJ2-7; perhaps TRBD2 as D (6 bases). Trimming cost V 1 base and J 5 bases, with 12 bases left between them. CDR1 is SGHTA and CDR2 is FQGNSA in the germline V gene. CDR3 length: 14 amino acids. The CDR3 DNA reads TGTGCCAGCAGCTTAGGGTTACTAGCCCACGAGCAGTACTTC. Translating it yields CASSLGLLAHEQYF.

The chain uses TRBV6-5 and TRBJ1-2; D gene unclear. Germline V CDR1 and CDR2: MNHEY, SVGAGI. The CDR3 is 15 amino acids. Trimming stripped 2 bases from V and 3 bases from J, with 13 bases between. CDR3 coding DNA: TGTGCCAGCAGTTACGGGAGACCCCTGGACTATGGCTACACCTTC. It encodes CASSYGRPLDYGYTF.

The chain combines TRBV5-6 with TRBJ1-3; TRBD1 is a possible D gene (5 bases). V gave up 2 bases and J gave up 4 bases, with 10 bases separating them. CDR3 length: 14 amino acids. Germline-derived CDR1 and CDR2 are SGHDT and YYEEEE. The CDR3: CASSFGGQGNTIYF. CDR3 DNA: TGTGCCAGCAGCTTTGGTGGACAAGGAAACACCATATATTTT.

The gene calls are TRBV10-3 and TRBJ2-2; D is perhaps TRBD2 (5 bases). The CDR3 has 14 amino acids. V was trimmed by 0 bases and J by 7 bases, leaving 9 bases between them. Germline V lookup: CDR1 ENHRY, CDR2 SYGVKD. This CDR3 is CAISESRGGGELFF. The CDR3 nucleotides are TGTGCCATCAGTGAGTCCCGAGGAGGCGGGGAGCTGTTTTTT.

This CDR3 reads CASSPKTSGGHNEQFF. The CDR3 DNA sequence: TGTGCCAGTAGTCCCAAGACTAGCGGGGGGCACAATGAGCAGTTCTTC. The chain has TRBV19 and TRBJ2-1; TRBD2 matches at 13 bases. Per the germline V gene, CDR1 is LNHDA and CDR2 is SQIVND (reference sequence). The CDR3 is made up of 16 amino acids. V lost 5 bases to trimming and J lost 5 bases; unmatched junction nucleotides: 6.

The chain uses TRBV5-1 and TRBJ1-3, with 11 positions matching TRBD1. The CDR3 is 14 residues long. From germline, CDR1 is SGHRS and CDR2 YFSETQ. Trimming cost V 3 bases and J 7 bases; bases outside gene matches: 3. The CDR3 coding sequence is TGCGCCAGCAGCTCGGACAGGGGGCTGAACACCATATATTTT. As protein: CASSSDRGLNTIYF. Full variable domain (missing parts from reference TRBV5-1 and TRBJ1-3): KAGVTQTPRYLIKTRGQQVTLSCSPISGHRSVSWYQQTPGQGLQFLFEYFSETQRNKGNFPGRFSGRQFSNSRSEMNVSTLELGDSALYLCASSSDRGLNTIYFGEGSWLTVV.

This chain uses TRBV18 with TRBJ1-1; D is possibly TRBD1 (6 bases). In germline, CDR1 is KGHSH, CDR2 LQKENI. Trimming removed 3 bases from V and 4 bases from J, with 21 bases in between. The CDR3 loop spans 17 amino acids. The CDR3 DNA sequence: TGTGCCAGCTCACCCCGAGGGGGAGTTAGGGATGGCACTGAAGCTTTCTTT. Amino acids: CASSPRGGVRDGTEAFF.

The J gene is TRBJ2-7, the V gene TRBV11-2; D ambiguous. Germline V gene data show CDR1 as SGHAT and CDR2 as FQNNGV. The V end was cut by 2 bases, the J end by 3 bases, with 14 bases between. The CDR3 runs 15 residues. The CDR3: CASSLRGESSYEQYV. The CDR3 DNA follows: TGTGCCAGCAGCTTACGAGGAGAAAGCAGCTACGAGCAGTACGTC.

This rearrangement joins TRBV2 to TRBJ2-7; TRBD1 matches 11 bases. The CDR3 is 13 residues long. With V trimmed by 7 bases and J by 6 bases, 5 bases remained unmatched. Germline CDR1 reads SNHLY; CDR2 reads FYNNEI. CDR3 DNA sequence: TGTGCCAGCACGGGGACAGGGGGACGCGAGCAGTACTTC. Amino acid sequence: CASTGTGGREQYF.

This chain connects TRBV11-3 to TRBJ2-4, with 8 bases matching TRBD1. In germline, CDR1 is SGHNT, CDR2 YENEEA. Unmatched junction bases numbered 8, after V lost 5 bases and J lost 5 bases. The CDR3 runs 15 residues. The CDR3 DNA sequence: TGTGCCAGCAGCAACCGTAAGACAGGGGAAAACATTCAGTACTTC. Its translation is CASSNRKTGENIQYF.

The rearrangement links TRBV2 to TRBJ2-7; D is unclear. Germline CDR1 is SNHLY and CDR2 is FYNNEI. The CDR3 sequence is 12 residues long. The V end was cut by 1 base, the J end by 4 bases, with 5 bases between. DNA for the CDR3: TGTGCCAGCAGTGAAGAGCCATACGAGCAGTACTTC. It translates to CASSEEPYEQYF.

The chain carries TRBV29-1 and TRBJ2-2, with TRBD1 identical over 8 bases. The germline gives CDR1 SQVTM, CDR2 ANQGSEA. The CDR3 has 15 amino acids. V was pared by 7 bases and J by 1 base, with 8 bases of the junction left unmatched. The DNA for the CDR3 is TGCAGCGCGAGGCTCGGGACAGGGAACACCGGGGAGCTGTTTTTT. Encoded protein: CSARLGTGNTGELFF.